This TCR beta chain originates from a study of blood T cell repertoires in COVID-19 (dated by TCRdb to 2018 to 2021). Concerning the study at large: Samples covering the acute and convalescent phases of COVID-19 were provided by collaborators in the United States, Italy and Spain. The prospective study material was composed of cDNA or gDNA derived from T cells, B-cell-depleted T cells, or PBMCs. The dataset comprised deeply sampled blood TCRbeta repertoires from subjects exposed to, actively infected with, or recovered from COVID-19. The repertoires were made available in a free public database intended to serve as a resource for research on the immune response to SARS-CoV-2. Samples came from the ongoing ImmuneRACE study (first 160 participants) plus 1,254 subjects from 6 global collaborators. A de-identified subject ID, COVID-19 status, age in years and sex were almost always included in the sample metadata. HLA class I and class II types, where available, came from metadata supplied by the sample provider rather than from assay-based typing. Study-wide conclusions, independent of this receptor: Clinical and demographic metadata were provided uncurated, with the amount varying by source and participant.

The germline V gene encodes CDR1 SEHNR and CDR2 FQNEAQ (reference sequence). The cysteine opens and the phenylalanine closes a CDR3 of 15 amino acids. Only the CDR3 portion is preserved as DNA: 45 bases, with reading frame beginning at the first base. The junction carries 15 bases between V and J, which are trimmed by 5 bases and 4 bases respectively. TCRbeta CDR3 regions were amplified from genomic DNA by means of the immunoSEQ Assay, a bias-controlled multiplex PCR. The study's processing was this. Within the assay, amplification of reference gene primers was used to estimate how many nucleated cells each sample contained. Sequence reads were collapsed and filtered to measure the absolute abundance of every unique TCRbeta CDR3 rearrangement. For each sample, productive Simpson clonality was calculated by taking the square root of Simpson's diversity index across productive rearrangements. What TCRdb holds here is the immuneACCESS table cut down to in-frame rearrangements. Part of the clones is not present; checked against another copy, under half of the missing clones reflect an unresolved V gene, and the others are unexplained. That table supplies the V and J calls and clone size; D and trimming were determined from the DNA. The sample table contains some 90,000 clones; only one count was recorded for more than 75% of them. About 25% of the sample goes to the ten largest clones.

Collaborating institutions collected whole blood in K2EDTA tubes following their own protocols. For TCRbeta analysis, collaborator samples were shipped as frozen whole blood, as isolated PBMCs, or as DNA extracted from either sample type. This clone was counted between two and nine times. Its target antigen remains unknown. There are no base qualities to consult, and no much larger clone falls within one base. The rearrangement joined TRBV7-9 to TRBJ1-3; tentative D gene TRBD1, with 6 bases matching. Sequenced input: peripheral blood. The TCR sequence derives from a human donor in a cohort sampled during active COVID-19. The nucleotide sequence reads as follows: TGTGCCAGCAGCCAGCCCGGGACAAGCGGAAACACCATATATTTT. This sequence encodes CASSQPGTSGNTIYF.